This TCR beta chain comes out of a study of Ad26.COV2.S vaccination and SARS-CoV-2 variants. Points from the study as a whole: The TCR breadth and depth analyses may have understated or missed part of the total T cell responses. Vaccinated individuals (as opposed to placebo recipients) had higher spike-specific TCR breadth. The breadth of spike-specific CD8+ and CD4+ T cell responses after vaccination was reportedly substantial. Comparability of non-spike TCR breadth was observed across vaccine and placebo recipients.

Germline V gene sequence: CDR1 MNHEY, CDR2 SVGAGI. The CDR3 contains 14 residues. Losses at the gene ends were 6 bases for V and 5 bases for J; bases not matched to a gene: 8. Note on this clone: Its cognate antigen is unknown.

Libraries were prepared by immunoSEQ multiplex PCR; TCRdb keeps only in-frame clonotypes and omits some of them. The profile shows around 370,000 clones, roughly 94% of them singletons. The J gene is TRBJ2-5, the V gene TRBV6-5; 8 bases are shared with TRBD1. Sequencing used peripheral blood, obtained after recovery from COVID-19. This TCR derives from a human donor who had recovered from COVID-19. The CDR3: CASSVTGARETQYF. CDR3 sequence (DNA): TGTGCCAGCAGCGTGACAGGGGCGCGGGAGACCCAGTACTTC.